This T cell receptor (beta chain) was sequenced for a study of T-cell memory formation after mild COVID-19. In TCRdb, the 5' RACE reads were re-called with MiXCR into one record per CDR3 protein. The data show about 410,000 distinct CDR3 sequences, roughly 18% seen once. The sequence derives from a man aged 18-30 years who had mild COVID-19 (a few samples of this study predate the infection). Cell type and time point are not known. The sample consisted of PBMCs or a T cell subset sorted from them (not recorded which).

CDR3 nucleotide sequence: TGCAGCGTTGAAGATCCACCCTCAGGGGTCAATGAAGCTTTCTTT. Translating gives CSVEDPPSGVNEAFF. The J gene is TRBJ1-1, the V gene TRBV29-1; maybe TRBD1 (6 bases). This CDR3 is built from 15 residues. Germline V gene sequence: CDR1 SQVTM, CDR2 ANQGSEA. Deletions cut 0 bases from V and 7 bases from J, with 18 bases between.